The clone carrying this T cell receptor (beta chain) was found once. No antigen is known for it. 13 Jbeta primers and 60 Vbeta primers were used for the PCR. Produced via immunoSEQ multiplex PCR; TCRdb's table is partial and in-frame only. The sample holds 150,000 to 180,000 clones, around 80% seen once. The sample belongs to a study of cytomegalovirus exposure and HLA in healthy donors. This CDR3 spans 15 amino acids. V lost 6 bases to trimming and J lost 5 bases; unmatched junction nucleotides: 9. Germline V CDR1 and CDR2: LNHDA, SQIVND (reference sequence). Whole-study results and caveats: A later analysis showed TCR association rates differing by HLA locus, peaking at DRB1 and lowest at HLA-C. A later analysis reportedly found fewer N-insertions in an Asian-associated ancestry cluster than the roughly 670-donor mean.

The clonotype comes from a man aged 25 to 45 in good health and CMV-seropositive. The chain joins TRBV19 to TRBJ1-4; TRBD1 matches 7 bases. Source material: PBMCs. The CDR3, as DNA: TGTGCCAGTAGGATGCCCGGGACAGAGAATGAAAAACTGTTTTTT. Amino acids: CASRMPGTENEKLFF.